Sequencing of this T cell receptor (beta chain) was carried out in a study of vaccination and CD4 T cells after COVID-19 (dated by TCRdb to between 2021 and 2024). For context, the study as a whole: Convalescent patients had a positive SARS-CoV-2 result on nasal swab PCR, and of these patients, nine had mild disease and one had severe disease. The convalescent cohort comprised six males and four females, including two Hispanic individuals, seven Caucasians, two Asians and one multiracial person. Each participant got two doses of either the Pfizer-BioNTech BNT162b2 vaccine (n=8) or the Moderna mRNA-1273 vaccine (n=2). Post-COVID blood samples were collected from convalescent patients a median of roughly 100 days after diagnosis, with a range of roughly 35 to 161 days. Post-vaccine blood samples were collected a median of approximately eleven weeks after the second vaccine dose, ranging from roughly 12 to 250 days. The cultures were stimulated with overlapping spike peptide pools from SARS-CoV-2 and from the common cold coronaviruses HCoV-NL63, HCoV-OC43 and HCoV-229E. Control cultures received a CEFX viral epitope pool as the positive control, an HIV-1 Nef peptide pool as the negative control, or no peptide. The spike-specific CD4+ TCR repertoire was compared before and after mRNA vaccination in around ten COVID-19 convalescent patients and a few infection-naive healthy vaccine recipients. Points the paper makes about the study in general: The median number of SARS-CoV-2-reactive clonotypes rose from around 22 after infection to 38 after vaccination, but the change was not significant. Of the vaccine-specific clones found in convalescent patients, nearly all (304 of 307) were mono-reactive for SARS-CoV-2 spike instead of being cross-reactive with common cold coronaviruses. Among the post-vaccine SARS-CoV-2-reactive clones in convalescent patients, a median approximately 90% showed up only after vaccination, which suggests vaccine-specific priming. The study included relatively few convalescent patients and did not analyze early timepoints after natural infection.

The CDR3 starts with the cysteine, ends with the phenylalanine, and has 20 residues. Only CDR3 DNA remains: 60 bases, in frame from the first base. As encoded in the germline V gene, CDR1 is SGHRS while CDR2 is YFSETQ. Germline trimming: 0 bases from V, 6 bases from J; junction bases outside gene matches: 18. The method was PCR. At the Johns Hopkins FTIC core, DNA from the cultured CD4+ T cells underwent TCR sequencing with the Oncomine TCR Beta short-read assay. Genomic DNA was extracted from the cultured CD4+ T cells with the QIAamp micro DNA kit. Oncomine TCR Beta libraries from cultured CD4+ T cells were pooled with unique dual indexes and sequenced on an Illumina iSeq 100. The study's own analysis went as follows. Non-productive sequences were removed, and CDR3s not starting with C, not ending with F or W, or shorter than 7 amino acids were discarded. The MANAFEST web application identified antigen-specific clonotypes by comparing peptide-stimulated wells against reference wells and other culture wells. An FDR below 0.05, an odds ratio above 5, and a productive frequency above 0.1% in at least two of three replicate wells were required for clones to be considered positive. Cross-reactive clonotypes were defined as significantly expanded in both SARS-CoV-2 spike wells and at least one common cold coronavirus spike condition. CDR3 homology was assessed with Levenshtein distances (stringdist) and unrooted phylogenetic trees (ape) in R version 3.6.1. Starting from the raw public reads, TCRdb applied fastp trimming at Q25, assembled clones with MiXCR and retained in-frame beta chains. A single entry per CDR3 protein holds the most common genes and DNA from its merged rows. For this entry, the V and J calls and clone size follow TCRdb and not the study's own pipeline. The sample table shows some 17,000 distinct CDR3 sequences, and roughly 34% are seen once. The ten largest clones add up to 9.5% to 15% of the sample.

Comments on this clonotype: Which antigen it targets is not known. No much larger clonotype is one base removed from it; base qualities were not supplied.

The sample's treatment or condition label is to be understood as: 10-day PBMC culture with coronavirus spike peptide pools or control peptides (ViraFEST assay). To expand antigen-specific T cells with peptide pools and then pick out the expanded clonotypes through TCR sequencing, the study relied on the ViraFEST assay. The convalescent patients' positive SARS-CoV-2 PCR tests were from March to December 2020, which was before the Alpha, Beta and Delta variants emerged in the United States. Each well held about 1.8 million PBMCs cultured with roughly 9.2 ug/ml peptide pools in IMDM containing 5% human AB serum and approximately 10 IU/ml IL-2. Half of the culture medium was replaced with fresh IL-2-containing medium on days 3 and 7. Once the cells had been in culture for around nine days, the EasySep CD4+ T cell isolation kit was used to isolate CD4+ T cells by negative selection. Ficoll-Paque Plus gradient centrifugation was used to isolate PBMCs from whole blood, and the isolated PBMCs were then either used fresh or cryopreserved at -140C. In general, triplicate wells were set up for every culture condition.

This sequence originates from a human donor who had recovered from COVID-19. The sequence is built from TRBV5-1 and TRBJ2-3, with 11 bases matching TRBD2. Sequencing was done on a sample of CD4+ T cells from blood, cultured in vitro. This receptor carries the CDR3 CASSLDAGLAARGNLDTQYF. Here is the DNA: TGCGCCAGCAGCTTGGACGCGGGACTAGCGGCACGTGGCAATTTGGATACGCAGTATTTT.